This T cell receptor beta chain was recovered during a study of post-analysis software for immune sequencing data. Overall study: The cohort encompassed relapsing-remitting, secondary progressive and progressive-relapsing multiple sclerosis disease courses.

For this clonotype: Its antigen remains unknown.

Unique molecular identifiers tagged the TCR beta cDNA libraries. A population of roughly 1 to 11 million T cells gave rise to roughly 0.5 million cDNA molecules. MiXCR was run by TCRdb on the PCR reads, yielding one entry per CDR3 protein. The sample lists hundreds of thousands of distinct CDR3 sequences; about 32% were seen once. The CDR3 runs 16 residues. Germline CDR1 MNHNY, CDR2 SVGAGI (reference sequence). The germline V and J ends were trimmed by 4 bases and 3 bases, with 19 bases remaining between them. Study-wide results and limits: Patients used about 5 TRBV segments, including TRBV5-6, TRBV5-1 and TRBV20-1, more often than controls. Under F measure analysis, samples from one preparation batch co-clustered strongly.

Material: blood. The chain joins TRBV6-6 to TRBJ2-7, with D possibly being TRBD2 (6 bases). The clonotype originates from a girl aged 5 to 17 with multiple sclerosis. The CDR3 sequence is CASSSPRGSGNYEQYF. For the CDR3, the DNA is TGTGCCAGCAGTTCCCCCCGAGGTAGCGGAAACTACGAGCAGTACTTC.